The clone carrying this T cell receptor (delta chain) was observed a few times. Its matching antigen is unknown. This specimen comes from a study of Vδ1+ human thymocytes. Per germline, CDR1 TSWWSYY and CDR2 QGS. This CDR3 has 19 residues. V trimming: 1 base; J trimming: 1 base; junction bases outside the gene matches: 11. Study-wide findings and caveats: Thymic TRG and TRD repertoires appeared highly polyclonal.

The template was reverse-transcribed extracted RNA. Multiplex PCR used pooled V-gene forward primers and a constant-region reverse primer to amplify CDR3s. TCRdb re-identified clones in the multiplex PCR reads via CATT. This sample has 25,000 to 30,000 delta-chain clones; 7.4% occur once, and the top ten carry approximately 1%. Sequenced material: Vdelta1+ gamma-delta thymocytes from the thymus. Regarding subset: FACS-sorted CD3+ TCRalphabeta- TCRVdelta1+ TCRVdelta2- thymocytes. This rearrangement joins TRDV1 to TRDJ1; TRDD3 matches at 11 bases. This TCR derives from a girl less than two years old who had congenital heart surgery. In nucleotides, the CDR3 is TGTGCTCTTGGGGAACCTCCCCATGGGGGATACGGTTGCACCGATAAACTCATCTTT. This gives the protein CALGEPPHGGYGCTDKLIF.